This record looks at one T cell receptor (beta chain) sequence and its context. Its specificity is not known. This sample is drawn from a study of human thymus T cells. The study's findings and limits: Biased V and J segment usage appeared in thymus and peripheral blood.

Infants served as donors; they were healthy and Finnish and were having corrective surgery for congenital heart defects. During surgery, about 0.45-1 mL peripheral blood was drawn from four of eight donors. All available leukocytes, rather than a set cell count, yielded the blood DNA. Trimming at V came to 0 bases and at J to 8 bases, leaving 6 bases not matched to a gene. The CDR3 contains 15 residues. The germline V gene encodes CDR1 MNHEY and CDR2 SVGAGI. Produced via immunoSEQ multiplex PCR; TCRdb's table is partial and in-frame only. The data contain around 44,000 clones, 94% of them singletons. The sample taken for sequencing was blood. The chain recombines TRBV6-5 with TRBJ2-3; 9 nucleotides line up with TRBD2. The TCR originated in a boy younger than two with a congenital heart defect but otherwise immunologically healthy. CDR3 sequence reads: CASSYSAGGLGTQYF. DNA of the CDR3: TGTGCCAGCAGTTACTCGGCGGGGGGGCTTGGTACGCAGTATTTT.